This TCR beta chain was obtained from a study of blood T cell repertoires in COVID-19. Across the whole study: Samples of COVID-19 (acute and convalescent) were obtained from the United States, Italy and Spain.

Under the authors' procedure: From reference gene primer amplification, estimates of nucleated cell counts were derived. Using immunoSEQ multiplex PCR, the repertoire was profiled, and TCRdb retains in-frame clones only, with some absent. From that table come the V and J calls and clone size; the DNA was used to work out D and trimming. Seen here are under 250,000 clones, over 75% observed once, and the top ten hold about 5.1%. Seattle participants joined during active infection and were tracked over time. Sample: peripheral blood. The sequence derives from a man between 45 and 60 years old with COVID-19, enrolled during active disease.

The CDR3 nucleotides read TGTGCCTGGAGCCGGGGGGGGAGAGCCTATAATTCACCCCTCCACTTT. It is translated as CAWSRGGRAYNSPLHF. This chain joins TRBV30 and TRBJ1-6; weak D call: TRBD1 (5 bases). Germline CDR1 is GTSNPN and CDR2 is SVGIG (reference sequence). Trimming removed 3 bases from V and 2 bases from J, with 14 bases in between. The CDR3 is made up of 16 amino acids.